This T cell receptor beta chain came from a study of blood T cell repertoires in COVID-19. Study in general: Samples of COVID-19 (acute and convalescent) were obtained from the United States, Italy and Spain. T cells, B-cell-depleted T cells, or PBMCs provided the cDNA or gDNA that served as material.

Germline V gene lookup returns CDR1 MNHEY and CDR2 SMNVEV (reference sequence). The CDR3 runs to 15 residues. V lost 6 bases and J lost 0; bases outside the gene matches: 7. In the original processing: Amplification of reference gene primers provided the estimated nucleated cell counts. Data came from immunoSEQ multiplex PCR; TCRdb stores just in-frame clones and leaves some out. V and J calls and clone size follow that table, whereas D and trimming were derived from the DNA. Seen here are approximately 250,000 clones, approximately 80% observed once, and the top ten hold 4.2%. What was sequenced was peripheral blood. The clonotype comes from a man aged 55 to 70 with acute or convalescent COVID-19. V is TRBV27 and J is TRBJ1-1; TRBD1 matches 7 bases. The CDR3 sequence: CASSLDRAMNTEAFF. The CDR3 DNA reads TGTGCCAGCAGCCTCGACAGGGCCATGAACACTGAAGCTTTCTTT.